The rows below give T cell receptor beta chains drawn from one sample of a study of human thymus T cells. Using immunoSEQ multiplex PCR, the repertoire was profiled, and TCRdb retains in-frame clones only, with some absent. The table lists about 130,000 clones, about 93% of them singletons, with more than 0.02% in the top ten. The specimen was thymus tissue. The receptors here all came from a boy in the first two years of life with a congenital heart defect but otherwise immunologically healthy. The CDR3 runs from the conserved cysteine through the conserved F or W. A D gene is named only where the DNA matches it firmly. Expanded clones get a size class; other rows say once, few or many, or leave the size out.

J gene	V gene	clone size	D gene	CDR3 protein	CDR3 DNA
TRBJ2-7	TRBV7-9	once	NA	CASSLAEGRNSYEQYF	TGTGCCAGCAGCTTAGCGGAGGGCCGCAACTCCTACGAGCAGTACTTC
TRBJ1-2	TRBV7-8	few	NA	CASSLGTGRNYGYTF	TGTGCCAGCAGCTTAGGAACGGGTAGGAACTATGGCTACACCTTC
TRBJ1-4	TRBV28	NA	NA	CASSLKGQVDEKLFF	TGTGCCAGCAGTTTAAAAGGCCAGGTGGATGAAAAACTGTTTTTT
TRBJ2-4	TRBV6-4	NA	NA	CSPASKNIQYF	TGTTCTCCCGCATCCAAAAACATTCAGTACTTC
TRBJ1-3	TRBV10-3	once	TRBD1	CAISEPRQGAPGLKSGNTIYF	TGTGCCATCAGTGAGCCCCGACAGGGGGCTCCGGGACTTAAGTCAGGAAACACCATATATTTT
TRBJ1-4	TRBV30	NA	NA	CAWSVRWGKLFF	TGTGCCTGGAGTGTTCGATGGGGAAAACTGTTTTTT
TRBJ2-1	TRBV7-8	NA	TRBD2	CASNPEGLAGNRGNNEQFF	TGTGCCAGCAACCCTGAGGGACTAGCGGGGAATCGGGGGAACAATGAGCAGTTCTTC
TRBJ1-2	TRBV4-2	NA	NA	CASSQEVMGGGYTF	TGTGCCAGCAGCCAAGAAGTAATGGGGGGTGGCTACACCTTC
TRBJ1-3	TRBV12-5	NA	TRBD1	CASGLTGGIPGNTIYF	TGTGCTAGTGGTTTGACAGGGGGCATCCCTGGAAACACCATATATTTT
TRBJ1-5	TRBV9	NA	NA	CASSGPHSNQPQHF	TGTGCCAGCAGCGGGCCCCATAGCAATCAGCCCCAGCATTTT
TRBJ1-6	TRBV15	once	NA	CATSRALGPPLHF	TGTGCCACCAGCAGAGCTCTGGGGCCACCCCTCCACTTT
TRBJ2-2	TRBV6-1	NA	NA	CASSDGRAALTGELFF	TGTGCCAGCAGTGACGGGCGGGCGGCCCTCACCGGGGAGCTGTTTTTT
TRBJ2-5	TRBV7-6	NA	NA	CASSSTLGKQETQYF	TGTGCCAGCAGCTCCACACTAGGGAAACAAGAGACCCAGTACTTC
TRBJ1-4	TRBV28	NA	TRBD1	CASSSGTGMVEKLFF	TGTGCCAGCAGTTCCGGGACAGGGATGGTTGAAAAACTGTTTTTT
TRBJ2-3	TRBV7-9	NA	NA	CASSSPLGGPPTDTQYF	TGTGCCAGCAGCTCACCCTTGGGGGGGCCCCCCACAGATACGCAGTATTTT
TRBJ2-2	TRBV6-5	NA	TRBD1	CASGAMTGLSGELFF	TGTGCCAGCGGCGCCATGACAGGGCTCTCCGGGGAGCTGTTTTTT
TRBJ2-3	TRBV7-2	NA	NA	CASSLGGARTDTQYF	TGTGCCAGCAGCTTGGGGGGGGCTCGCACAGATACGCAGTATTTT
TRBJ2-7	TRBV30	NA	NA	CAWSAPARNEQYF	TGTGCCTGGAGTGCCCCCGCAAGGAACGAGCAGTACTTC
TRBJ1-5	TRBV19	NA	NA	CASSLRLKGQNYYQPQHF	TGTGCCAGTAGTCTGCGCTTAAAAGGACAGAATTACTATCAGCCCCAGCATTTT
TRBJ2-7	TRBV5-1	NA	TRBD1	CASSPGTGTYEQYF	TGCGCCAGCAGCCCTGGGACAGGGACCTACGAGCAGTACTTC
TRBJ2-7	TRBV14	NA	NA	CASSQRERGEQYF	TGTGCCAGCAGCCAACGGGAGAGGGGAGAGCAGTACTTC
TRBJ2-3	TRBV5-1	NA	NA	CASLVRPSLVGTDTQYF	TGCGCCAGCCTTGTAAGGCCGTCTCTCGTGGGCACAGATACGCAGTATTTT
TRBJ2-5	TRBV7-2	NA	TRBD2	CASSLTSGGTQYF	TGTGCCAGCAGCTTGACTAGCGGGGGCACCCAGTACTTC
TRBJ1-6	TRBV6-5	once	TRBD1	CASSYGTGEENSPLHF	TGTGCCAGCAGTTACGGGACAGGGGAGGAAAATTCACCCCTCCACTTT
TRBJ2-7	TRBV7-3	NA	TRBD1	CASSLQGVHEQYF	TGTGCCAGCAGCTTACAGGGGGTCCACGAGCAGTACTTC
TRBJ2-1	TRBV6-5	NA	NA	CASSSRVHNEQFF	TGTGCCAGCAGTTCCAGGGTTCACAATGAGCAGTTCTTC
TRBJ2-3	TRBV11-2	NA	NA	CASSLATDPGDTQYF	TGTGCCAGCAGCTTAGCTACGGATCCCGGCGATACGCAGTATTTT
TRBJ1-4	TRBV25-1	NA	TRBD1	CASSRTYDRGQTNEKLFF	TGTGCCAGCAGTCGAACATACGACAGGGGGCAGACTAATGAAAAACTGTTTTTT
TRBJ1-6	TRBV5-6	NA	NA	CASSECPTGPGQNNSPLHF	TGTGCCAGCAGCGAATGCCCTACTGGGCCGGGACAAAATAATTCACCCCTCCACTTT
TRBJ2-4	TRBV4-1	NA	NA	CASRGSKNIQYF	TGCGCCAGCAGGGGGTCCAAAAACATTCAGTACTTC
TRBJ2-3	TRBV5-1	NA	NA	CASYDPLLDTQYF	TGCGCCAGCTACGACCCCCTGCTGGATACGCAGTATTTT
TRBJ2-5	TRBV4-3	NA	TRBD2	CASSQEGVLAGGETQYF	TGCGCCAGCAGCCAAGAAGGGGTACTAGCGGGGGGAGAGACCCAGTACTTC
TRBJ1-3	TRBV18	NA	NA	CASSPLSGEGNTIYF	TGTGCCAGCTCACCATTATCGGGGGAAGGAAACACCATATATTTT
TRBJ2-3	TRBV28	NA	TRBD2	CASSLGLAVTDTQYF	TGTGCCAGCAGTTTGGGACTAGCGGTCACAGATACGCAGTATTTT
TRBJ1-2	TRBV29-1	NA	TRBD1	CSVGRDRVMKDGYTF	TGCAGCGTGGGTAGGGACAGGGTTATGAAGGATGGCTACACCTTC